Each of the 26 T cell receptor beta chains below was sequenced from the same sample in a study of cytomegalovirus exposure and HLA in healthy donors. A multiplex PCR was run with 60 Vbeta primers and 13 Jbeta primers. Clones were sequenced by immunoSEQ multiplex PCR, and TCRdb holds only the in-frame ones, with some missing. This table has some 150,000 clones, more than 75% appearing once. What was sequenced was PBMCs. These receptors all stem from a male donor in good health and CMV-seronegative.

The J gene is TRBJ1-1, the V gene TRBV9; perhaps TRBD1 as D (6 bases). Germline CDR1 reads SGDLS; CDR2 reads YYNGEE. Trimming removed 8 bases at V and 1 base at J, with 9 bases between. This CDR3 region has 12 residues. CDR3: CASSTGNTEAFF. The DNA of the CDR3 is TGTGCCAGTTCGACAGGGAACACTGAAGCTTTCTTT.

This chain joins TRBV5-1 and TRBJ2-7, with no clear D. Germline values: CDR1 SGHRS, CDR2 YFSETQ. With 0 bases removed from V and 1 base from J, the gap between germline ends came to 8 bases. This CDR3 has 14 residues. CDR3 nucleotide sequence: TGCGCCAGCAGCTTGGGAGTCGGTTCCTACGAGCAGTACTTC. Protein sequence: CASSLGVGSYEQYF. Complete variable domain (other parts from reference TRBV5-1 and TRBJ2-7): KAGVTQTPRYLIKTRGQQVTLSCSPISGHRSVSWYQQTPGQGLQFLFEYFSETQRNKGNFPGRFSGRQFSNSRSEMNVSTLELGDSALYLCASSLGVGSYEQYFGPGTRLTVT.

The chain joins TRBV5-4 to TRBJ2-5; 15 nucleotides agree with TRBD2. The J segment lost 2 bases and the V segment lost 4 bases, leaving 6 bases of the junction unmatched. CDR1 is SGHNT, CDR2 YYREEE, per germline (reference sequence). This CDR3 is 17 amino acids long. In DNA, the CDR3 is TGTGCCAGCAGCCTCTTGGGACTAGCGGGGGGACAAGAGACCCAGTACTTC. Residues: CASSLLGLAGGQETQYF.

The rearrangement links TRBV7-2 to TRBJ2-4; D uncertain. CDR3 length: 14 amino acids. The germline V and J ends were trimmed by 1 base and 4 bases, with 8 bases remaining between them. CDR1 and CDR2 from the germline V gene are SGHTA and FQGNSA. CDR3 in DNA: TGTGCCAGCAGCTTAGGTGAGGCGAAAAACATTCAGTACTTC. Translated, it gives CASSLGEAKNIQYF.

This sequence joins TRBV19 and TRBJ1-2, with 9 bases that match TRBD1. Losses at the gene ends were 5 bases for V and 6 bases for J; bases not matched to a gene: 7. There are 14 residues in the CDR3. From germline, CDR1 is LNHDA and CDR2 SQIVND (reference sequence). CDR3 nucleotide sequence: TGTGCCAGTAGTGACTGGACAGGGGCTAATGGCTACACCTTC. Translated: CASSDWTGANGYTF.

This clone was recorded only once. The genes are TRBV13 and TRBJ2-7, with TRBD2 as a possible D gene (6 bases). The germline CDR1 and CDR2 sequences are PRHDT and FYEKMQ (reference sequence). This CDR3 comprises 15 residues. V was trimmed by 5 bases and J by 0 bases, leaving 14 bases between them. The chain's CDR3 is CASSQEGGSSYEQYF. CDR3 sequence (DNA): TGTGCCAGCAGCCAGGAGGGCGGGTCCTCCTACGAGCAGTACTTC.

The chain joins TRBV20-1 to TRBJ1-5; D unresolved. Germline V CDR1 and CDR2: DFQATT, SNEGSKA (reference sequence). This CDR3 has 10 residues. Trimming took off 6 bases at V and 4 bases at J, with 4 bases between the two ends. CDR3 nucleotide sequence: TGCAGTGCCCAAAATCAGCCCCAGCATTTT. Protein sequence: CSAQNQPQHF.

The chain links TRBV27 to TRBJ2-7; D ambiguous. The CDR3 runs to 15 residues. Germline CDR1 is MNHEY and CDR2 is SMNVEV (reference sequence). V gave up 3 bases and J gave up 0 bases, with 12 bases separating them. CDR3 amino acids: CASSFGPGLSYEQYF. The CDR3 nucleotides are TGTGCCAGCAGTTTTGGTCCAGGTCTCTCCTACGAGCAGTACTTC.

This chain joins TRBV5-5 and TRBJ2-1, with a possible D match to TRBD1 (5 bases). The CDR3 totals 16 residues. Germline CDR1 and CDR2: SGHKS and YYEKEE (reference sequence). Deletions cut 3 bases from V and 1 base from J, with 14 bases between. As DNA, the CDR3 is TGTGCCAGCAGCTCCCTAGACAGACAATCCTACAATGAGCAGTTCTTC. Protein sequence: CASSSLDRQSYNEQFF.

V is TRBV9 and J is TRBJ1-2, with a possible D match to TRBD1 (6 bases). CDR3 length: 12 amino acids. CDR1 and CDR2 from the germline V gene are SGDLS and YYNGEE. Trimming took off 8 bases at V and 4 bases at J, with 12 bases between the two ends. CDR3 nucleotide sequence: TGTGCCAGTCAGGGGTCCCTCTATGGCTACACCTTC. Translating it yields CASQGSLYGYTF.

This clone was found once. Other DNA sequences from this sample encode an identical CDR3 as well. V and J are TRBV7-2 and TRBJ2-5; possibly TRBD2 for D (5 bases). Germline loops: CDR1 SGHTA, CDR2 FQGNSA. This CDR3 spans 13 amino acids. Trimming pared 3 bases from V and 1 base from J, leaving 6 bases between. CDR3 sequence (DNA): TGTGCCAGCAGCTTTGGACTCCAAGAGACCCAGTACTTC. Translation gives CASSFGLQETQYF.

The V call is TRBV7-2, the J call TRBJ2-5; no clear D. V lost 5 bases to trimming and J lost 5 bases, with 9 bases between them. The CDR3 runs to 12 residues. Germline V gene data show CDR1 as SGHTA and CDR2 as FQGNSA. This CDR3 reads CASSPIEETQYF. CDR3 bases: TGTGCCAGCAGCCCAATCGAGGAGACCCAGTACTTC.

CDR3 DNA: TGTGCCAGCAGCTTGGTCCGCACTAGCGGGGGTACGGGCGAGCAGTACTTC. As protein: CASSLVRTSGGTGEQYF. This rearrangement joins TRBV5-6 to TRBJ2-7; 11 nucleotides align to TRBD2. Germline assignment: CDR1 SGHDT and CDR2 YYEEEE. CDR3 length: 17 residues. The J segment lost 6 bases and the V segment lost 0 bases, leaving 11 bases of the junction unmatched.

Remarks on this clone: The sample contains more than one DNA sequence encoding this CDR3. The V gene is TRBV5-1, the J gene TRBJ2-3; TRBD1 matches 8 bases. CDR3 size: 15 residues. Germline V gene lookup returns CDR1 SGHRS and CDR2 YFSETQ. The V segment lost 2 bases and the J segment 3 bases; nucleotides outside the gene matches: 5. The CDR3 DNA follows: TGCGCCAGCAGCTTTTCGGGACAGGCTACAGATACGCAGTATTTT. Amino acid sequence: CASSFSGQATDTQYF.

This clone was counted a single time. V usage is TRBV19 and J usage is TRBJ2-7; 12 positions match TRBD1. This CDR3 spans 14 amino acids. In germline, CDR1 is LNHDA, CDR2 SQIVND (reference sequence). V was pared by 5 bases and J by 4 bases, with 3 bases of the junction left unmatched. The CDR3 loop reads CASSPGQGAYEQYF. CDR3 DNA: TGTGCCAGTAGTCCGGGACAGGGGGCGTACGAGCAGTACTTC.

The genes are TRBV19 and TRBJ2-5; D unclear. Trimming removed 1 base from V and 2 bases from J, with 5 bases in between. Per the germline V gene, CDR1 is LNHDA and CDR2 is SQIVND (reference sequence). The CDR3 consists of 13 residues. CDR3 coding DNA: TGTGCCAGTAGTATAGGCAGGCAAGAGACCCAGTACTTC. Translating gives CASSIGRQETQYF.

This clone occurred a few times. The rearrangement uses TRBV9 and TRBJ1-4, with 7 positions matching TRBD1. The germline V gene has CDR1 SGDLS and CDR2 YYNGEE. Trimming took 0 bases from V and 5 from J; bases not matched to a gene: 4. This CDR3 spans 15 amino acids. CDR3 bases: TGTGCCAGCAGCGTAGGGGGGGACAGCAATGAAAAACTGTTTTTT. Residues: CASSVGGDSNEKLFF.

The chain employs TRBV5-8 and TRBJ2-7; 8 nucleotides agree with TRBD1. J lost 0 bases, V lost 5 bases, and 7 bases had no gene match. The CDR3 loop spans 15 amino acids. In germline, CDR1 is SGHTS, CDR2 YDEGEE. The CDR3 coding sequence is TGTGCCAGCAGAGAGGGACAGGCCTACTCCTACGAGCAGTACTTC. Protein sequence: CASREGQAYSYEQYF.

The rearrangement joins TRBV11-3 to TRBJ1-1; the match to TRBD1 covers 8 bases. J gave up 1 base and V 5 bases, and 3 bases lay outside the gene matches. The V gene's germline CDR1 is SGHNT and CDR2 YENEEA. The CDR3 spans 14 residues. The CDR3 sequence: CASSRQGTNTEAFF. The CDR3 nucleotides read TGTGCCAGCAGCCGACAGGGGACGAACACTGAAGCTTTCTTT.

The chain links TRBV18 to TRBJ2-7; 8 bases match TRBD1. V lost 3 bases and J lost 0; bases outside the gene matches: 7. Germline V lookup: CDR1 KGHSH, CDR2 LQKENI. There are 16 residues in the CDR3. The DNA of the CDR3 is TGTGCCAGCTCACCTCCCGCAGGGGGCTCCTCCTACGAGCAGTACTTC. Translation gives CASSPPAGGSSYEQYF.

The chain uses TRBV9 and TRBJ1-2, with 8 bases fitting TRBD1. Germline values: CDR1 SGDLS, CDR2 YYNGEE. V dropped 4 bases and J dropped 6; count of bases not matched to a gene: 11. This CDR3 is built from 15 residues. The CDR3 region is CASSTRTQGANGYTF. The CDR3 bases are TGTGCCAGCAGCACGCGAACCCAGGGGGCCAATGGCTACACCTTC. The full variable domain, completed using reference TRBV9 and TRBJ1-2, is DSGVTQTPKHLITATGQRVTLRCSPRSGDLSVYWYQQSLDQGLQFLIQYYNGEERAKGNILERFSAQQFPDLHSELNLSSLELGDSALYFCASSTRTQGANGYTFGSGTRLTVV.

The rearrangement joins TRBV7-2 to TRBJ2-7; possible D gene TRBD1, 6 bases. Germline V CDR1 and CDR2: SGHTA, FQGNSA. The V end lost 5 bases, the J end lost 3 bases, and 8 bases lay between the germline ends. This CDR3 spans 12 amino acids. The chain's CDR3 is CASSQDSYEQYF. CDR3 in DNA: TGTGCCAGCAGCCAGGACAGCTACGAGCAGTACTTC.

This chain connects TRBV7-2 to TRBJ1-4; D is unresolved. The length of the CDR3 is 15 residues. Germline V gene data show CDR1 as SGHTA and CDR2 as FQGNSA. With 0 bases removed from V and 0 bases from J, the gap between germline ends came to 5 bases. CDR3: CASSLASTTNEKLFF. The CDR3 coding sequence is TGTGCCAGCAGCTTAGCGTCTACAACTAATGAAAAACTGTTTTTT.

The CDR3 sequence is CASSSQQGAEKLFF. The CDR3, as DNA: TGTGCCAGCAGCTCCCAACAGGGGGCTGAAAAACTGTTTTTT. The V call is TRBV9, the J call TRBJ1-4, with 9 positions matching TRBD1. Germline lookup yields CDR1 SGDLS and CDR2 YYNGEE. J gave up 7 bases and V 4 bases, and 5 bases lay outside the gene matches. This CDR3 has 14 residues.

This chain connects TRBV7-2 to TRBJ2-3, with 7 bases that match TRBD1. There are 15 residues in the CDR3. Trimming cost V 4 bases and J 0 bases; bases outside gene matches: 4. The germline V gene encodes CDR1 SGHTA and CDR2 FQGNSA. CDR3 loop: CASSSRDRSTDTQYF. The CDR3 DNA follows: TGTGCCAGCAGCTCCCGGGACAGAAGCACAGATACGCAGTATTTT.

This clone was observed a handful of times. The CDR3 nucleotides read TGTGCCGGACGTGGACAGGGCTCTAATGAAAAACTGTTTTTT. Translated: CAGRGQGSNEKLFF. The J gene is TRBJ1-4, the V gene TRBV6-1; 8 positions match TRBD1. CDR3 length equals 14 residues. Germline trimming cut 11 bases from V and 3 bases from J; bases unmatched to any gene: 8. CDR1 and CDR2 (germline): MNHNS, SASEGT.